The 16 T cell receptor beta chains below all came from one sample that was sequenced in a study of OX40 agonist ivuxolimab in advanced cancers. Sequencing used immunoSEQ multiplex PCR; TCRdb keeps in-frame clones, though not all of them. The repertoire holds roughly 80,000 clones, roughly 85% seen once, with roughly 0.66% in the top ten. The specimen comprised CD4+ or CD8+ T cells sorted from blood, sampled in a trial of the OX40 agonist ivuxolimab. These receptors were obtained from an adult with an advanced solid tumor such as melanoma, head and neck, liver or kidney cancer.

This clone was picked up one time. V is TRBV5-5 and J is TRBJ1-3; unclear D gene. This CDR3 has 14 residues. CDR1 and CDR2 from the germline V gene are SGHKS and YYEKEE (reference sequence). The V gene lost 3 bases and the J gene lost 4 bases, with 11 bases spanning the gap. The DNA of the CDR3 is TGTGCCAGCAGCTCCCAGAGGGCCGGAAACACCATATATTTT. Amino acid sequence: CASSSQRAGNTIYF.

V is TRBV7-2 and J is TRBJ1-1; D possibly corresponds to TRBD1 (5 bases). The germline V gene encodes CDR1 SGHTA and CDR2 FQGNSA. V lost 1 base, J lost 1 base, and 7 bases lay in between. This CDR3 region has 14 residues. DNA for the CDR3: TGTGCCAGCAGCTTAGACAGGTGGAACACTGAAGCTTTCTTT. This sequence encodes CASSLDRWNTEAFF.

The chain recombines TRBV18 with TRBJ2-7, with 9 bases matching TRBD1. Trimming took 3 bases from V and 1 from J; bases not matched to a gene: 4. This CDR3 is 15 amino acids long. Germline V gene data show CDR1 as KGHSH and CDR2 as LQKENI. CDR3 loop: CASSPPGTGSYEQYF. The CDR3 nucleotides read TGTGCCAGCTCACCTCCGGGGACAGGGTCCTACGAGCAGTACTTC.

This chain joins TRBV5-6 and TRBJ2-5; unclear D gene. Looked up from germline, CDR1 is SGHDT and CDR2 is YYEEEE. V was cut by 0 bases and J by 5 bases, with 5 bases left in between. CDR3 length: 12 amino acids. CDR3 bases: TGTGCCAGCAGCTTGGCCGGGGAGACCCAGTACTTC. Translated, it gives CASSLAGETQYF.

This clone was counted once. CDR3 in amino acids: CASSPSGAGIYGYTF. CDR3 coding DNA: TGTGCCAGTAGTCCCTCAGGGGCAGGTATCTATGGCTACACCTTC. The rearrangement uses TRBV19 and TRBJ1-2, with D perhaps matching TRBD1 (6 bases). The CDR3 is 15 amino acids. Germline CDR1 and CDR2: LNHDA and SQIVND (reference sequence). Trimming cost V 5 bases and J 4 bases, with 17 bases left between them.

V is TRBV5-1 and J is TRBJ1-2, with no clear D. CDR3 length: 13 residues. The V gene lost 1 base and the J gene lost 0 bases, with 4 bases spanning the gap. Germline CDR1 reads SGHRS; CDR2 reads YFSETQ. The CDR3 loop is CASSLTANYGYTF. DNA for the CDR3: TGCGCCAGCAGCTTGACAGCTAACTATGGCTACACCTTC.

V and J are TRBV18 and TRBJ1-1; perhaps TRBD1 as D (6 bases). Between the trimmed V and J ends, which lost 3 bases and 6 bases, there was a span of 11 bases. There are 13 residues in the CDR3. Germline CDR1 KGHSH, CDR2 LQKENI. This CDR3 is CASSPRGAAEAFF. In DNA, the CDR3 is TGTGCCAGCTCACCGCGGGGGGCGGCTGAAGCTTTCTTT.

The genes are TRBV27 and TRBJ2-5; 10 positions match TRBD1. The CDR3 sequence is 14 residues long. CDR1 and CDR2 from the germline V gene are MNHEY and SMNVEV (reference sequence). V shed 8 bases, J shed 4 bases, and the junction held 7 bases outside the gene matches. The CDR3 reads CASGLDRGLETQYF. DNA for the CDR3: TGTGCCAGCGGACTAGACAGGGGGCTAGAGACCCAGTACTTC.

The J gene is TRBJ2-2, the V gene TRBV14; tentatively, D is TRBD2 (6 bases). The CDR3 has 17 residues. CDR1 is SGHDN and CDR2 is FVKESK in the germline V gene. V lost 3 bases and J lost 0, with 14 bases in between. CDR3 nucleotide sequence: TGTGCCAGCAGCCACCCCCCGGGGGTTACGAACACCGGGGAGCTGTTTTTT. It codes for CASSHPPGVTNTGELFF.

This chain connects TRBV6-5 to TRBJ2-7; TRBD1 aligns across 9 bases. The CDR3 has 15 amino acids. Per germline, CDR1 MNHEY and CDR2 SVGAGI. J was trimmed by 6 bases and V by 0 bases; bases with no gene match: 6. DNA of the CDR3: TGTGCCAGCAGTTACTCTTGGACAGGGGCAGGCGAGCAGTACTTC. Residues: CASSYSWTGAGEQYF.

The chain links TRBV30 to TRBJ2-1; D gene ambiguous. Germline V gene data show CDR1 as GTSNPN and CDR2 as SVGIG (reference sequence). The CDR3 spans 14 residues. V lost 0 bases, J lost 8 bases, and 14 bases lay in between. The CDR3: CAWSVRATGDEQFF. As DNA, the CDR3 is TGTGCCTGGAGTGTAAGGGCCACTGGCGATGAGCAGTTCTTC.

The chain links TRBV6-5 to TRBJ1-2, with 10 nucleotides matching TRBD1. The CDR3 is made up of 14 amino acids. The ends lost 2 bases at V and 8 bases at J; junction bases unmatched: 5. CDR1 MNHEY and CDR2 SVGAGI come from the germline V gene. The DNA for the CDR3 is TGTGCCAGCAGTTACGGGACAGGGGAGAGGGGCTACACCTTC. This codes for CASSYGTGERGYTF.

This clone appeared once. J is TRBJ2-3 and V is TRBV9; a possible D gene is TRBD1 (5 bases). Germline CDR1 SGDLS, CDR2 YYNGEE. The CDR3 runs to 15 residues. V lost 0 bases and J 2 bases, leaving 10 bases between the germline ends. This CDR3 reads CASSVGQTATDTQYF. The CDR3 coding sequence is TGTGCCAGCAGCGTAGGACAGACGGCCACAGATACGCAGTATTTT. Using reference TRBV9 and TRBJ2-3 for the parts outside the CDR3, the full variable domain is DSGVTQTPKHLITATGQRVTLRCSPRSGDLSVYWYQQSLDQGLQFLIQYYNGEERAKGNILERFSAQQFPDLHSELNLSSLELGDSALYFCASSVGQTATDTQYFGPGTRLTVL.

The CDR3 bases are TGTGCCAGCTCAAAAAGGACAGGGGCGAGTTCTGCAGATACGCAGTATTTT. It translates to CASSKRTGASSADTQYF. The V and J genes are TRBV18 and TRBJ2-3, with TRBD1 identical over 9 bases. V was pared by 5 bases and J by 4 bases, with 13 bases of the junction left unmatched. The CDR3 has 17 residues. Per the germline V gene, CDR1 is KGHSH and CDR2 is LQKENI.

A few counts support this clone. The gene calls are TRBV21-1 and TRBJ1-5; the DNA was not used to check the table's D call, TRBD1. TRBV21-1 is a pseudogene. The length of the CDR3 is 17 residues. For the CDR3, the DNA is TGTGCCAGCAGCGGGCTGCGGAAGGGGCATCGGGATCAGCCCCAGCATTTT. This gives the protein CASSGLRKGHRDQPQHF.

The genes are TRBV7-3 and TRBJ2-5; 7 nucleotides match TRBD2. The V gene end was trimmed by 5 bases and the J gene end by 4 bases; junction bases not matched to a gene: 7. Germline CDR1 SGHTA, CDR2 FQGTGA. CDR3 size: 14 residues. The CDR3 reads CASSRGGRGETQYF. In nucleotides, the CDR3 is TGTGCCAGCAGCCGAGGAGGGAGGGGAGAGACCCAGTACTTC.